This TCR beta chain is drawn from a study of T cell responses to AZD1222 COVID-19 vaccine. About this clone: Its antigen is as yet unknown.

The CDR3 spans 14 residues. V lost 5 bases and J lost 6; bases outside the gene matches: 6. The germline V gene has CDR1 SGHTA and CDR2 FQGNSA. Points from the study as a whole: Scientists sampled the repertoires only once the peak T cell response had passed. Distributed over spike, vaccine-associated CD4 TCRs predominated at 160-218 and 743-854. The study found Spike-specific TCR breadth and depth rose after two AZD1222 doses. Unmutated variant regions are reportedly the target of nearly half of TCRs that are spike-specific.

Clones were read by immunoSEQ multiplex PCR, and TCRdb kept only the in-frame ones, dropping some. The sample lists approximately 200,000 clones, 80% to 90% occurring once. The chain couples TRBV7-2 to TRBJ1-3; 8 bases fit TRBD1. The TCR was taken from an adult in good health. The sequencing used peripheral blood, collected on day 0 of MenACWY control vaccination. The CDR3 sequence: CASSQAGGENTIYF. The CDR3 coding sequence is TGTGCCAGCAGCCAGGCAGGGGGCGAAAACACCATATATTTT.